The sequence of this T cell receptor (beta chain) was determined in a study of glioma-infiltrating T cells after dendritic cell vaccination. The primer mix had 60 V beta and 13 J beta primers. The assay was immunoSEQ multiplex PCR, and TCRdb's table has in-frame clones only and misses some. The data contain roughly 100,000 clones, 80% to 90% of them singletons. Remarks on this clone: Its antigen remains unknown.

This CDR3 comprises 13 residues. The V and J ends lost 2 bases and 1 base respectively, with 8 bases between them. Looked up from germline, CDR1 is GTSNPN and CDR2 is SVGIG (reference sequence). Study-wide points: Only a small number of patients had complete blood and tumor samples.

The TCR comes from a human donor with glioblastoma. V usage is TRBV30 and J usage is TRBJ1-1, with D unclear. The sample consisted of blood, taken before dendritic cell vaccination. CDR3 DNA: TGTGCCTGGAGTCTGACTCAGAACACTGAAGCTTTCTTT. Translation: CAWSLTQNTEAFF.